The rows below give T cell receptor beta chains drawn from one sample of a study of T cell responses to AZD1222 COVID-19 vaccine. Sequencing used immunoSEQ multiplex PCR; TCRdb keeps in-frame clones, though not all of them. The sample records roughly 110,000 clones, about nine tenths being singletons. The specimen was peripheral blood, collected 28 days after the second AZD1222 dose. These receptors all stem from an adult who received the AZD1222 COVID-19 vaccine. CDR3s include the opening cysteine and the closing phenylalanine or tryptophan. The D gene is left open where the match is weak. The size of a clone is reported for some rows only, either as once, few or many, or as a class for expanded clones.

>TRBJ2-7|TRBD2|TRBV6-2/TRBV6-3|few
CASSYSMASGYEQYF
TGTGCCAGCAGTTACTCGATGGCTAGCGGCTACGAGCAGTACTTC
>TRBJ1-1|TRBD1|TRBV2|-
CASSADRDTEAFF
TGTGCCAGCAGTGCCGACAGGGATACTGAAGCTTTCTTT
>TRBJ1-5|-|TRBV7-2|-
CASSLGGGGQPQHF
TGTGCCAGCAGCTTGGGGGGCGGGGGGCAGCCCCAGCATTTT
>TRBJ1-2|-|TRBV7-2|-
CASSVSDGGSYGYTF
TGTGCCAGCAGCGTATCCGACGGGGGTTCCTATGGCTACACCTTC
>TRBJ2-7|TRBD1|TRBV2|-
CASMRGTGPAYEQYF
TGTGCCAGCATGCGCGGGACAGGACCTGCCTACGAGCAGTACTTC
>TRBJ2-1|TRBD1|TRBV11-2|-
CASSLSTGRGRSIYNEQFF
TGTGCCAGCAGCTTATCTACGGGTAGGGGGCGAAGTATCTACAATGAGCAGTTCTTC
>TRBJ2-1|TRBD1|TRBV19|-
CATKLTGLYNEQFF
TGTGCCACTAAATTGACAGGGCTATACAATGAGCAGTTCTTC
>TRBJ2-5|-|TRBV18|once
CASSQEETQYF
TGTGCCAGCTCACAGGAAGAGACCCAGTACTTC
>TRBJ2-7|-|TRBV5-1|-
CASKPGPRDGTSYEQYF
TGCGCCAGCAAACCTGGGCCGCGGGACGGAACCTCCTACGAGCAGTACTTC
>TRBJ2-2|TRBD2|TRBV6-2/TRBV6-3|few
CASSYSLAGADTGELFF
TGTGCCAGCAGTTACTCACTAGCGGGGGCCGACACCGGGGAGCTGTTTTTT
>TRBJ1-2|-|TRBV6-6|-
CATWEQGLGGYTF
TGTGCCACGTGGGAACAGGGTTTGGGTGGCTACACCTTC
>TRBJ1-1|-|TRBV10-2|-
CASSDLNTEAFF
TGCGCCAGCAGTGACCTGAACACTGAAGCTTTCTTT
>TRBJ2-1|-|TRBV7-9|few
CASSLGLLVGGEQFF
TGTGCCAGCAGCTTAGGGCTACTAGTAGGCGGTGAGCAGTTCTTC
>TRBJ2-7|-|TRBV7-2|-
CASSLMPKDEQYF
TGTGCCAGCAGCTTAATGCCCAAGGACGAGCAGTACTTC
>TRBJ2-2|-|TRBV15|-
CATSRPEAGYTGELFF
TGTGCCACCAGCAGACCAGAGGCAGGGTACACCGGGGAGCTGTTTTTT
>TRBJ1-1|-|TRBV10-3|-
CAISGLQQGNTEAFF
TGTGCCATCAGTGGTCTCCAACAGGGGAACACTGAAGCTTTCTTT